The 27 T cell receptor beta chains presented below share a single source sample, sequenced in a study of shared clonotypes between healthy human individuals. Libraries were prepared by immunoSEQ multiplex PCR; TCRdb keeps only in-frame clonotypes and omits some of them. The sample has some 490,000 clones, over 70% seen once. Sequenced input: PBMCs. All receptors derive from a woman between 40 and 50 years old in good health. Some clones in this sample may be carry-over from other donors' samples.

Regarding this clone: A far larger clone is one base from this, pointing to a likely read error. This specimen includes other DNA sequences encoding the same CDR3. Here the CDR3 DNA reads TGTGCCAGCTCCGGGACAGGGGTCGGCCTCACCGGGGAGCTGTTTTTT. Protein product: CASSGTGVGLTGELFF. This chain uses TRBV2 with TRBJ2-2; TRBD1 matches 10 bases. This CDR3 region has 16 residues. Losses at the gene ends were 8 bases for V and 4 bases for J; bases not matched to a gene: 10. Germline V lookup: CDR1 SNHLY, CDR2 FYNNEI. The full variable domain, rest sourced from reference TRBV2 and TRBJ2-2, is EPEVTQTPSHQVTQMGQEVILRCVPISNHLYFYWYRQILGQKVEFLVSFYNNEISEKSEIFDDQFSVERPDGSNFTLKIRSTKLEDSAMYFCASSGTGVGLTGELFFGEGSRLTVL.

This chain connects TRBV29-1 to TRBJ1-2; TRBD1 might be the D (6 bases). CDR1 is SQVTM and CDR2 is ANQGSEA in the germline V gene. The V and J ends lost 6 bases and 8 bases respectively, with 28 bases between them. CDR3 length: 16 residues. CDR3 bases: TGCAGCGTCGAACAATTAGGACAGACAACAACTTGGGGCTACACCTTC. It specifies CSVEQLGQTTTWGYTF.

With respect to this clone: This sample also contains other DNA sequences that code for the same CDR3. This chain joins TRBV11-3 and TRBJ2-2; D not resolved. Germline CDR1 is SGHNT and CDR2 is YENEEA. The V end was cut by 1 base, the J end by 0 bases, with 6 bases between. CDR3 length equals 15 residues. The CDR3, as DNA: TGTGCCAGCAGCTTAGGCGGATCGAACACCGGGGAGCTGTTTTTT. Amino acids: CASSLGGSNTGELFF.

This clone was counted between two and nine times. The chain employs TRBV6-1 and TRBJ1-5; D remains ambiguous. Germline CDR1 is MNHNS and CDR2 is SASEGT. With 6 bases removed from V and 9 bases from J, the gap between germline ends came to 15 bases. The CDR3 consists of 13 residues. CDR3 nucleotides: TGTGCCAGCAGGGGAATCGGGGTGACGCCCCAGCATTTT. Its protein product is CASRGIGVTPQHF.

This chain connects TRBV10-3 to TRBJ2-7; 8 nucleotides match TRBD1. V dropped 6 bases and J dropped 2; count of bases not matched to a gene: 15. Germline lookup yields CDR1 ENHRY and CDR2 SYGVKD. The CDR3 length is 17 residues. CDR3 bases: TGTGCCATCAGCCCCACCGGTGGGCAGGGGGCGGCCTACGAGCAGTACTTC. Translating it yields CAISPTGGQGAAYEQYF.

This chain connects TRBV6-1 to TRBJ1-5, with a possible D match to TRBD1 (5 bases). In germline, CDR1 is MNHNS, CDR2 SASEGT. This CDR3 spans 14 amino acids. The V and J ends lost 1 base and 4 bases respectively, with 8 bases between them. For the CDR3, the DNA is TGTGCCAGCAGTGAAGAGTGGGGGAATCAGCCCCAGCATTTT. This encodes CASSEEWGNQPQHF.

This clone has just one count. The gene calls are TRBV18 and TRBJ2-7; tentatively, D is TRBD1 (7 bases). The CDR3 consists of 14 residues. Trimming removed 3 bases from V and 7 bases from J, with 16 bases in between. CDR1 and CDR2 from the germline V gene are KGHSH and LQKENI. CDR3 nucleotides: TGTGCCAGCTCACCCCAGGAGGGGGCAGGGGAGCAGTACTTC. Protein product: CASSPQEGAGEQYF.

This CDR3 is CASSQGGAEETQYF. The DNA of the CDR3 is TGTGCCAGCAGCCAGGGAGGGGCCGAAGAGACCCAGTACTTC. The chain has TRBV7-9 and TRBJ2-5; 7 bases agree with TRBD2. The CDR3 sequence is 14 residues long. Unmatched junction bases numbered 6, after V lost 5 bases and J lost 3 bases. The germline V gene has CDR1 SEHNR and CDR2 FQNEAQ (reference sequence).

This chain joins TRBV5-1 and TRBJ1-1; tentatively, D is TRBD1 (5 bases). V lost 1 base, J lost 0 bases, and 13 bases lay in between. Germline V CDR1 and CDR2: SGHRS, YFSETQ. The CDR3 runs to 16 residues. The chain's CDR3 is CASSLPGRLMNTEAFF. DNA for the CDR3: TGCGCCAGCAGCTTGCCGGGACGGCTAATGAACACTGAAGCTTTCTTT. The variable domain in full, with the rest retrieved from reference TRBV5-1 and TRBJ1-1, is KAGVTQTPRYLIKTRGQQVTLSCSPISGHRSVSWYQQTPGQGLQFLFEYFSETQRNKGNFPGRFSGRQFSNSRSEMNVSTLELGDSALYLCASSLPGRLMNTEAFFGQGTRLTVV.

CDR3 in DNA: TGCGCCAGCAGCTTGGGAGGGATTAGAACAGATACGCAGTATTTT. Translating gives CASSLGGIRTDTQYF. The rearrangement links TRBV5-1 to TRBJ2-3; D is perhaps TRBD2 (5 bases). V lost 0 bases and J 3 bases, leaving 11 bases between the germline ends. The CDR3 extends over 15 amino acids. CDR1 SGHRS and CDR2 YFSETQ come from the germline V gene. The variable domain in full, completed from reference TRBV5-1 and TRBJ2-3, reads KAGVTQTPRYLIKTRGQQVTLSCSPISGHRSVSWYQQTPGQGLQFLFEYFSETQRNKGNFPGRFSGRQFSNSRSEMNVSTLELGDSALYLCASSLGGIRTDTQYFGPGTRLTVL.

The chain recombines TRBV28 with TRBJ2-1; TRBD2 matches at 9 bases. This CDR3 has 16 amino acids. Germline CDR1 MDHEN, CDR2 SYDVKM. With 2 bases clipped from V and 9 bases from J, the junction kept 11 bases outside the gene matches. CDR3 sequence reads: CASSLHSASGKAEQFF. DNA of the CDR3: TGTGCCAGCAGTTTACACTCGGCTAGCGGGAAGGCTGAGCAGTTCTTC.

The chain recombines TRBV30 with TRBJ2-7; weak D call: TRBD1 (5 bases). Trimming pared 0 bases from V and 3 bases from J, leaving 9 bases between. This CDR3 region has 13 residues. CDR1 and CDR2 from the germline V gene are GTSNPN and SVGIG (reference sequence). For the CDR3, the DNA is TGTGCCTGGAGTGTACAGGACGGCTACGAGCAGTACTTC. This codes for CAWSVQDGYEQYF.

This chain links TRBV28 with TRBJ2-1; D is ambiguous. From germline, CDR1 is MDHEN and CDR2 SYDVKM. The CDR3 totals 11 residues. V lost 0 bases to trimming and J lost 7 bases, with 1 base between them. The CDR3 reads CASSLWNEQFF. The DNA of the CDR3 is TGTGCCAGCAGTTTATGGAATGAGCAGTTCTTC.

The V gene is TRBV5-6, the J gene TRBJ2-3; TRBD2 matches 7 bases. Germline values: CDR1 SGHDT, CDR2 YYEEEE. The CDR3 is 16 amino acids. The V and J ends lost 4 bases and 6 bases, in that order; junction bases with no gene match: 14. The CDR3 loop is CASSLWFAGVRDTQYF. CDR3 DNA sequence: TGTGCCAGCAGCCTTTGGTTTGCGGGAGTGCGGGATACGCAGTATTTT.

J is TRBJ2-3 and V is TRBV27, with TRBD2 matching 12 bases. The CDR3 is 16 residues long. V lost 5 bases to trimming and J lost 5 bases; unmatched junction nucleotides: 8. Germline loops: CDR1 MNHEY, CDR2 SMNVEV (reference sequence). In DNA, the CDR3 is TGTGCCAGCAGTCGCCGGACTAGCGGGACGAGAGATACGCAGTATTTT. Protein sequence: CASSRRTSGTRDTQYF.

Comments on this clone: A read error likely explains this, since a far larger clone differs by one base. Different DNA sequences within this sample yield the same CDR3. This rearrangement joins TRBV6-6 to TRBJ2-4; D may be TRBD1 (6 bases). The CDR3 runs 15 residues. From germline, CDR1 is MNHNY and CDR2 SVGAGI (reference sequence). The CDR3 region is CASSAQGLAKNIQYF. CDR3 bases: TGTGCCAGCAGTGCACAGGGCTTAGCCAAAAACATCCAGTACTTC.

The chain uses TRBV5-6 and TRBJ2-7; D is undetermined. Deletions cut 4 bases from V and 0 bases from J, with 17 bases between. Germline V gene lookup returns CDR1 SGHDT and CDR2 YYEEEE. The CDR3 sequence is 16 residues long. As DNA, the CDR3 is TGTGCCAGCAGCCCTGGTAGAAGCGCGCACTCCTACGAGCAGTACTTC. Encoded protein: CASSPGRSAHSYEQYF.

The rearrangement links TRBV10-2 to TRBJ2-5, with 7 bases that match TRBD2. Germline lookup yields CDR1 WSHSY and CDR2 SAAADI. V lost 7 bases, J lost 1 base, and 18 bases stayed unmatched. The CDR3 spans 18 residues. CDR3 nucleotide sequence: TGCGCCAGCATAAGAGGCCCGGCGACTAGCCGTCGCCAAGAGACCCAGTACTTC. Amino acid sequence: CASIRGPATSRRQETQYF.

The chain links TRBV10-3 to TRBJ2-7; D remains ambiguous. Trimming took 8 bases from V and 4 from J, leaving 12 bases between them. The CDR3 sequence is 12 residues long. Germline V gene lookup returns CDR1 ENHRY and CDR2 SYGVKD. The CDR3 here is CAIGERLYEQYF. CDR3 bases: TGTGCCATCGGGGAACGGCTTTACGAGCAGTACTTC.

The chain couples TRBV28 to TRBJ2-7; tentative D call: TRBD1 (6 bases). V lost 6 bases and J 2 bases, leaving 14 bases between the germline ends. Germline loops: CDR1 MDHEN, CDR2 SYDVKM. This CDR3 region has 14 residues. CDR3 nucleotide sequence: TGTGCCAGCAGGCCGGGACACGATGCCTACGAGCAGTACTTC. Translated: CASRPGHDAYEQYF.

V and J are TRBV28 and TRBJ2-7, with D perhaps matching TRBD1 (6 bases). Trimming cost V 7 bases and J 2 bases, with 12 bases left between them. Germline values: CDR1 MDHEN, CDR2 SYDVKM. CDR3 size: 13 residues. CDR3 amino acids: CASINRDTYEQYF. For the CDR3, the DNA is TGTGCCAGCATCAACAGGGATACCTACGAGCAGTACTTC.

A note on this clone: Given a far larger clone just one base away, this is likely a sequencing read error. V is TRBV9 and J is TRBJ1-1, with D maybe TRBD1 (6 bases). This CDR3 has 16 amino acids. Germline lookup yields CDR1 SGDLS and CDR2 YYNGEE. V lost 4 bases and J lost 2, with 18 bases in between. As DNA, the CDR3 is TGTGCCAGCAGCATAGCGGGACAAGGGGACAACACTGAAGCTTTCTTT. Protein product: CASSIAGQGDNTEAFF. Combining the CDR3 with reference TRBV9 and TRBJ1-1 gives the whole variable domain DSGVTQTPKHLITATGQRVTLRCSPRSGDLSVYWYQQSLDQGLQFLIQYYNGEERAKGNILERFSAQQFPDLHSELNLSSLELGDSALYFCASSIAGQGDNTEAFFGQGTRLTVV.

Details on this clone: One base separates it from a far larger clone, so it is likely a read error. CDR3 amino acids: CASSPLAGAYEQYF. Written as DNA, the CDR3 is TGTGCCAGCTCACCTCTAGCGGGAGCCTACGAGCAGTACTTC. The V and J genes are TRBV18 and TRBJ2-7, with 10 bases identical to TRBD2. From germline, CDR1 is KGHSH and CDR2 LQKENI. The CDR3 is 14 amino acids. V shed 3 bases, J shed 2 bases, and the junction held 1 base outside the gene matches.

V gene TRBV7-9 combines with J gene TRBJ2-7; D is undetermined. Germline CDR1 is SEHNR and CDR2 is FQNEAQ (reference sequence). The CDR3 has 14 residues. Deletions cut 1 base from V and 2 bases from J, with 9 bases between. CDR3 sequence reads: CASSLGPHPYEQYF. The CDR3, as DNA: TGTGCCAGCAGCTTAGGTCCTCACCCCTACGAGCAGTACTTC.

This rearrangement joins TRBV10-3 to TRBJ2-7; D is possibly TRBD1 or TRBD2 (5 bases each). The CDR3 contains 17 residues. The germline V gene encodes CDR1 ENHRY and CDR2 SYGVKD. Trimming took off 2 bases at V and 4 bases at J, with 21 bases between the two ends. DNA for the CDR3: TGTGCCATCAGTGAGAATCCTCCGGGGCATCGCTCTTACGAGCAGTACTTC. Encoded protein: CAISENPPGHRSYEQYF.

On this clone itself: Since a far larger clone is one base different, this is likely a read error. V usage is TRBV4-2 and J usage is TRBJ2-7, with D possibly being TRBD2 (6 bases). The germline V gene encodes CDR1 LGHNA and CDR2 YNFKEQ. This CDR3 contains 15 residues. V lost 1 base, J lost 2 bases, and 12 bases lay in between. The CDR3 protein is CASSQGQDYPYEQYF. The DNA of the CDR3 is TGTGCCAGCAGCCAAGGTCAGGACTATCCCTACGAGCAGTACTTC.

The J gene is TRBJ1-2, the V gene TRBV5-1, with unresolved D. The CDR3 extends over 11 amino acids. Deletions cut 0 bases from V and 3 bases from J, with 0 bases between. The germline CDR1 and CDR2 sequences are SGHRS and YFSETQ. CDR3 bases: TGCGCCAGCAGCTTGGACTATGGCTACACCTTC. It yields the protein CASSLDYGYTF.